The next 14 T cell receptor beta chains were all read from a single sample in a study of blood T cell repertoires in COVID-19. TCRdb's table, derived via immunoSEQ multiplex PCR, lists solely in-frame clones and lacks some. The sample lists approximately 160,000 clones, over 75% occurring once. Material: peripheral blood. These receptors were collected from a man aged 55 to 70 with active or convalescent COVID-19.

The V gene is TRBV11-1, the J gene TRBJ2-7; D perhaps matches TRBD1 (6 bases). The V and J ends lost 3 bases and 6 bases respectively, with 15 bases between them. The CDR3 length is 14 residues. The germline V gene encodes CDR1 SGHAT and CDR2 FQDESV (reference sequence). Written as DNA, the CDR3 is TGTGCCAGCAGCTTTGGCAGGGGAGTGGGCGAGCAGTACTTC. Translating it yields CASSFGRGVGEQYF.

The CDR3 region is CASSPGTELRGYTF. The CDR3 DNA reads TGTGCCAGCAGCCCTGGGACTGAACTACGAGGCTACACCTTC. This chain connects TRBV5-4 to TRBJ1-2; weak D call: TRBD1 (5 bases). Between the trimmed V and J ends, which lost 4 bases and 8 bases, there was a span of 18 bases. The CDR3 sequence is 14 residues long. Germline CDR1 reads SGHNT; CDR2 reads YYREEE (reference sequence).

The V call is TRBV5-6, the J call TRBJ2-3, with 10 bases lining up with TRBD2. Germline CDR1 SGHDT, CDR2 YYEEEE. The CDR3 is 15 residues long. V lost 4 bases to trimming and J lost 4 bases; unmatched junction nucleotides: 6. CDR3 residues: CASSRSGGRADTQYF. The DNA of the CDR3 is TGTGCCAGCAGCCGTAGCGGGGGGCGAGCAGATACGCAGTATTTT.

This sequence joins TRBV2 and TRBJ1-2, with TRBD1 as a possible D gene (5 bases). Germline loops: CDR1 SNHLY, CDR2 FYNNEI. V dropped 4 bases and J dropped 6 bases, with 12 bases sitting between them. The CDR3 length is 13 residues. The CDR3 region is CASSVRVWDGYTF. In DNA, the CDR3 is TGTGCCAGCAGTGTCAGGGTCTGGGATGGCTACACCTTC.

This clone was found a few times. V and J are TRBV6-5 and TRBJ1-2; TRBD1 aligns across 8 bases. The CDR3 extends over 16 amino acids. Losses at the gene ends were 4 bases for V and 0 bases for J; bases not matched to a gene: 7. Germline V CDR1 and CDR2: MNHEY, SVGAGI. The CDR3 spells CASSFTGTGANYGYTF. CDR3 bases: TGTGCCAGCAGTTTTACCGGGACAGGTGCTAACTATGGCTACACCTTC.

The chain employs TRBV12-3 or TRBV12-4 and TRBJ1-1, with D unclear. The CDR3 is made up of 12 amino acids. Trimming cost V 4 bases and J 4 bases, with 7 bases left between them. The chain's CDR3 is CASSWGVTEAFF. The DNA for the CDR3 is TGTGCCAGCAGTTGGGGAGTCACTGAAGCTTTCTTT.

This chain connects TRBV28 to TRBJ1-5; D might be TRBD1 (5 bases). This CDR3 has 16 amino acids. Germline values: CDR1 MDHEN, CDR2 SYDVKM. V was cut by 5 bases and J by 0 bases, with 14 bases left in between. For the CDR3, the DNA is TGTGCCAGCAGTGACCCGGGACTGTATAGCAATCAGCCCCAGCATTTT. Translation gives CASSDPGLYSNQPQHF.

The chain carries TRBV28 and TRBJ2-1, with TRBD2 matching over 16 bases. J lost 0 bases, V lost 6 bases, and 8 bases had no gene match. The CDR3 runs to 19 residues. CDR1 is MDHEN, CDR2 SYDVKM, per germline. The CDR3 loop reads CASRGLAGGPKGSYNEQFF. CDR3 coding DNA: TGTGCCAGCAGGGGACTAGCGGGAGGGCCGAAGGGCTCCTACAATGAGCAGTTCTTC. The full variable domain, completed using reference TRBV28 and TRBJ2-1, is DVKVTQSSRYLVKRTGEKVFLECVQDMDHENMFWYRQDPGLGLRLIYFSYDVKMKEKGDIPEGYSVSREKKERFSLILESASTNQTSMYLCASRGLAGGPKGSYNEQFFGPGTRLTVL.

The CDR3 DNA sequence: TGTGCCAGTAATCCGAGACAGGGGCGTAATGAGCAGTTCTTC. Its translation: CASNPRQGRNEQFF. The V and J genes are TRBV19 and TRBJ2-1; 8 bases match TRBD1. V lost 7 bases and J lost 7; bases outside the gene matches: 9. The CDR3 loop spans 14 amino acids. Germline-derived CDR1 and CDR2 are LNHDA and SQIVND (reference sequence). Drawing the rest from reference TRBV19 and TRBJ2-1, the complete variable domain is DGGITQSPKYLFRKEGQNVTLSCEQNLNHDAMYWYRQDPGQGLRLIYYSQIVNDFQKGDIAEGYSVSREKKESFPLTVTSAQKNPTAFYLCASNPRQGRNEQFFGPGTRLTVL.

V usage is TRBV7-2 and J usage is TRBJ2-7; D may be TRBD1 (5 bases). Looked up from germline, CDR1 is SGHTA and CDR2 is FQGNSA. Trimming removed 4 bases from V and 4 bases from J, with 14 bases in between. The CDR3 consists of 14 residues. The CDR3 loop reads CASSYIGVAYEQYF. CDR3 DNA: TGTGCCAGCAGCTACATAGGGGTGGCGTACGAGCAGTACTTC.

The V and J genes are TRBV3-1 (or the pseudogene TRBV3-2) and TRBJ2-1; D gene uncertain. The CDR3 runs to 12 residues. Germline CDR1 is LGHDT and CDR2 is YNNKEL (reference sequence). V was shortened by 4 bases and J by 7 bases, with 8 bases between the two germline ends. The CDR3 bases are TGTGCCAGCAGCCGCCGAGAGAATGAGCAGTTCTTC. Amino acid sequence: CASSRRENEQFF.

This chain links TRBV7-9 with TRBJ2-1; possibly TRBD2 for D (6 bases). V was shortened by 4 bases and J by 5 bases, with 15 bases between the two germline ends. CDR1 and CDR2 (germline): SEHNR, FQNEAQ (reference sequence). The CDR3 is 15 amino acids. The CDR3 loop reads CASSYTGTADNEQFF. The CDR3 nucleotides are TGTGCCAGCAGCTACACCGGGACTGCTGACAATGAGCAGTTCTTC. The variable domain in full, completed from reference TRBV7-9 and TRBJ2-1, reads DTGVSQNPRHKITKRGQNVTFRCDPISEHNRLYWYRQTLGQGPEFLTYFQNEAQLEKSRLLSDRFSAERPKGSFSTLEIQRTEQGDSAMYLCASSYTGTADNEQFFGPGTRLTVL.

The chain combines TRBV27 with TRBJ1-2; D perhaps matches TRBD1 (5 bases). V was shortened by 6 bases and J by 4 bases, with 15 bases between the two germline ends. Looked up from germline, CDR1 is MNHEY and CDR2 is SMNVEV (reference sequence). The CDR3 runs to 14 residues. The CDR3 is CASRPATVPYGYTF. The CDR3, as DNA: TGTGCCAGCAGGCCGGCGACAGTACCCTATGGCTACACCTTC.

V gene TRBV5-4 combines with J gene TRBJ2-7; no firm D call. The CDR3 runs 14 residues. V lost 2 bases, J lost 0 bases, and 9 bases lay in between. The germline CDR1 and CDR2 sequences are SGHNT and YYREEE (reference sequence). The CDR3 is CASSFGGGSYEQYF. CDR3 in DNA: TGTGCCAGCAGCTTCGGTGGCGGCTCCTACGAGCAGTACTTC.